This TCR beta chain was sequenced in a study of shared clonotypes between healthy human individuals. Sequencing was performed with immunoSEQ multiplex PCR; in TCRdb, only in-frame clones are kept and a portion is missing. The table has 2 million to 3 million clones, approximately 93% seen once. V was cut by 1 base and J by 8 bases, with 11 bases left in between. The CDR3 spans 13 residues. CDR1 and CDR2 (germline): SNHLY, FYNNEI. The chain employs TRBV2 and TRBJ1-2; a possible D gene is TRBD1 (6 bases). Sequencing was performed on naive CD4+ T cells from PBMCs. The sample's subset: CD45RA+ positively selected. The receptor was derived from a man between 18 and 35 years old in good health. Some clones in this sample may be carry-over from other donors' samples. CDR3 amino acids: CASSEGYRDGYTF. DNA of the CDR3: TGTGCCAGCAGTGAAGGGTACAGGGACGGCTACACCTTC.